This T cell receptor (beta chain) was obtained from a study of T-cell reconstitution after alpha-beta-depleted transplantation in children. The germline V gene encodes CDR1 MNHEY and CDR2 SMNVEV (reference sequence). J was trimmed by 4 bases and V by 3 bases; bases with no gene match: 16. This CDR3 contains 19 residues. Library preparation (for TCRbeta) was performed with unique molecular identifiers. One entry per CDR3 protein results from TCRdb running MiXCR on the PCR reads. The sample gives 500,000 to 750,000 distinct CDR3 sequences, 13% of which show up once; 2% to 2.5% is in the top ten. This clonotype was detected a few times. Its cognate antigen is unknown. The study's findings and limits: The high TCRbeta diversity at day 60 in some patients came from surviving recipient T cells and thymic progenitors. Reportedly, roughly two months post-transplant, alpha-beta T cells arose from several hundred expanded graft clones. T-cell counts and diversity at one year post-transplant came mainly from newly produced T cells.

This clonotype originated in a male patient younger than 18 who had a stem cell transplant for acute myeloid leukemia, so the T cells may come from the graft donor. Sequenced material: PBMCs, mostly from graft donor cells, taken 360 days after TCRalphabeta/CD19-depleted stem cell transplant. The chain combines TRBV27 with TRBJ2-3; 10 positions agree with TRBD2. The chain's CDR3 is CASSFPLTSGLGSPDTQYF. The CDR3 region has the DNA TGTGCCAGCAGTTTCCCCCTGACTAGCGGGTTGGGGTCACCAGATACGCAGTATTTT.